This T cell receptor (beta chain) was observed in a study of T cell responses to AZD1222 COVID-19 vaccine. Findings and caveats of the study: Baseline seropositivity characterized only 5 to 7 AZD1222 recipients. Distributed over spike, vaccine-associated CD4 TCRs predominated at 160-218 and 743-854. Clonal diversity was possibly underestimated, and white British individuals and females predominated among donors. Sampling that yielded the repertoires occurred only after the peak T cell response.

The table came from immunoSEQ multiplex PCR; TCRdb's copy has only in-frame clones and leaves some out. This table holds about 94,000 clones, roughly 85% found once. Looked up from germline, CDR1 is KGHSH and CDR2 is LQKENI. The V and J ends lost 3 bases and 2 bases respectively, with 14 bases between them. This CDR3 contains 16 residues. This clone was observed once. Its antigen is undetermined. The sequence derives from an adult who received the AZD1222 COVID-19 vaccine. V gene TRBV18 combines with J gene TRBJ2-4; possible D gene TRBD2, 6 bases. The sequencing used peripheral blood, collected 28 days after the second AZD1222 dose. In DNA, the CDR3 is TGTGCCAGCTCACCCGTAAGTGGGGGGACCAAAAACATTCAGTACTTC. Translating it yields CASSPVSGGTKNIQYF.